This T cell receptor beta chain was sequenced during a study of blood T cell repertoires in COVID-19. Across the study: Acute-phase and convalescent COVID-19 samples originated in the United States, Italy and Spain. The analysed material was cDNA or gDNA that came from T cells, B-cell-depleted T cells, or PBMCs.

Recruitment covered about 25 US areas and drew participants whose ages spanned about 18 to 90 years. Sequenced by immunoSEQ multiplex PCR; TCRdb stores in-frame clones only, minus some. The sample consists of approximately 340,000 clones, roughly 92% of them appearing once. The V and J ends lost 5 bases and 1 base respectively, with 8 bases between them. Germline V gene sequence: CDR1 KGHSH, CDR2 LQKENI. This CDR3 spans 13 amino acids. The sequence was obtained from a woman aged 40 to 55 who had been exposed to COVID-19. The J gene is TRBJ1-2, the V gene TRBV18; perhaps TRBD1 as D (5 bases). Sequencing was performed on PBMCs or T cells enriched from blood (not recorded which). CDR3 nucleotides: TGTGCCAGCTCAACGACAGATAACTATGGCTACACCTTC. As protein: CASSTTDNYGYTF.